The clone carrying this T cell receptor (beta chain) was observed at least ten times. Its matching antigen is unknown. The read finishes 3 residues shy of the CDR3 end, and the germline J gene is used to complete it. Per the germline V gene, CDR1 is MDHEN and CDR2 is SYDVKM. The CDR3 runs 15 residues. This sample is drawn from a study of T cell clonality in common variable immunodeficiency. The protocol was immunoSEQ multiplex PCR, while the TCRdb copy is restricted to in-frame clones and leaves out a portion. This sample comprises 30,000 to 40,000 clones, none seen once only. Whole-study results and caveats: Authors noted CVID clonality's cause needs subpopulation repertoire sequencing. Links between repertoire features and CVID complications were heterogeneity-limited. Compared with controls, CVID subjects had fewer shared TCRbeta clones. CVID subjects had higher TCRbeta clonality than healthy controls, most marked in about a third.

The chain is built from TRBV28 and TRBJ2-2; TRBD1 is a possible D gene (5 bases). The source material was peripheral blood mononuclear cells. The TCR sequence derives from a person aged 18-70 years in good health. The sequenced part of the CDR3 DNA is TGTGCCAGCATCTCGGACACCTCTGGGGCCAACGTG. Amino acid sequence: CASISDTSGANV. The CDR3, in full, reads CASISDTSGANVLFF.